This is a list of T cell receptor beta chains from one sample in a study of prognosis after radiotherapy for stage I lung cancer. TCRdb reanalysed the multiplex PCR reads using MiXCR and keeps one entry per CDR3 protein. The table records fewer than 40,000 distinct CDR3 sequences, less than 35% of them present only once. Material: PBMCs, obtained before or after stereotactic body radiation therapy (not recorded which). These receptors all come from a donor at least 50 years old with non-small cell lung cancer. CDR3s include the opening cysteine and the closing phenylalanine or tryptophan.

v_call cdr3_length cdr3_aa
TRBV6-9 13 CASSYGFLYEQYF
TRBV12-3/TRBV12-4 15 CASSFSSWGDQPQHF
TRBV28 15 CASSFQGISTGELFF
TRBV2 15 CASSRPEGTQETQYF
TRBV5-1 15 CANSLRGPAVDGYTF
TRBV6-2/TRBV6-3 13 CASTGTGGFEQYF
TRBV6-2/TRBV6-3 17 CASSSPTLAWVTDTQYF
TRBV19 14 CASARDRVGTEAFF
TRBV15 17 CATSGYRDRVAKNIQYF
TRBV6-5 15 CASSFPTRQGHGYTF
TRBV6-1 14 CASSARRGVTEAFF
TRBV7-3 16 CASSLGPCSSQETQYF
TRBV6-2/TRBV6-3 14 CASSPGGDNQPQHF
TRBV11-2 13 CASSSISGNTIYF
TRBV24-1 17 CATSELDRGPGANVLTF
TRBV19 15 CASRPDWGSTDTQYF
TRBV5-1 12 CANSLADYGYTF
TRBV6-1 13 CASTRQGGTEAFF
TRBV28 14 CATTWTGGYNEHFF
TRBV25-1 16 CASSDKGTGGSYEQYF
TRBV6-4 13 CASSDSYTGELFF
TRBV6-5 16 CASSYSGTGSSYEQYF
TRBV28 16 CASSLDGTGADSPLHF
TRBV24-1 18 CATSDTYREHFGADTQYF
TRBV24-1 15 CATSDLYRLNYGYTF
TRBV6-4 16 CASSVGVSSGSNEQFF
TRBV28 15 CASSSGSELYQPQHF
TRBV7-3 15 CASSPTGQGSDTQYF
TRBV19 13 CASSLSNAQPQHF
TRBV7-2 14 CASSWGASYNEQFF
TRBV19 14 CASSIGVTSGSQYF
TRBV7-6 13 CASSEYRGLPQHF
TRBV6-2/TRBV6-3 16 CASSEVAGLYNSPLHF
TRBV20-1 16 CSARDAGRGDTGELFF
TRBV3-1 15 CASSPGTWSSYEQYF
TRBV10-3 13 CATSQGEDYGYTF
TRBV5-1 13 CASSTDSNQPQHF